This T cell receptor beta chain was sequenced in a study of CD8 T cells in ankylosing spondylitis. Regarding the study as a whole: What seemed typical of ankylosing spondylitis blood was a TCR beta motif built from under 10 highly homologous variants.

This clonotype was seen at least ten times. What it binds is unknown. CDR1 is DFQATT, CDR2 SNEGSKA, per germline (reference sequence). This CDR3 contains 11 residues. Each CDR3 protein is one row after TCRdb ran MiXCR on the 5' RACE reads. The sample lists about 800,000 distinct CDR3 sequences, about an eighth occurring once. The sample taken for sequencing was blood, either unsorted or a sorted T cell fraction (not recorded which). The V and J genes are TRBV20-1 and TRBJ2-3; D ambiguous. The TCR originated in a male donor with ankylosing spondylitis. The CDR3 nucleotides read TGCAGGGCTGGGAGCACAGATACGCAGTATTTT. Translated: CRAGSTDTQYF.